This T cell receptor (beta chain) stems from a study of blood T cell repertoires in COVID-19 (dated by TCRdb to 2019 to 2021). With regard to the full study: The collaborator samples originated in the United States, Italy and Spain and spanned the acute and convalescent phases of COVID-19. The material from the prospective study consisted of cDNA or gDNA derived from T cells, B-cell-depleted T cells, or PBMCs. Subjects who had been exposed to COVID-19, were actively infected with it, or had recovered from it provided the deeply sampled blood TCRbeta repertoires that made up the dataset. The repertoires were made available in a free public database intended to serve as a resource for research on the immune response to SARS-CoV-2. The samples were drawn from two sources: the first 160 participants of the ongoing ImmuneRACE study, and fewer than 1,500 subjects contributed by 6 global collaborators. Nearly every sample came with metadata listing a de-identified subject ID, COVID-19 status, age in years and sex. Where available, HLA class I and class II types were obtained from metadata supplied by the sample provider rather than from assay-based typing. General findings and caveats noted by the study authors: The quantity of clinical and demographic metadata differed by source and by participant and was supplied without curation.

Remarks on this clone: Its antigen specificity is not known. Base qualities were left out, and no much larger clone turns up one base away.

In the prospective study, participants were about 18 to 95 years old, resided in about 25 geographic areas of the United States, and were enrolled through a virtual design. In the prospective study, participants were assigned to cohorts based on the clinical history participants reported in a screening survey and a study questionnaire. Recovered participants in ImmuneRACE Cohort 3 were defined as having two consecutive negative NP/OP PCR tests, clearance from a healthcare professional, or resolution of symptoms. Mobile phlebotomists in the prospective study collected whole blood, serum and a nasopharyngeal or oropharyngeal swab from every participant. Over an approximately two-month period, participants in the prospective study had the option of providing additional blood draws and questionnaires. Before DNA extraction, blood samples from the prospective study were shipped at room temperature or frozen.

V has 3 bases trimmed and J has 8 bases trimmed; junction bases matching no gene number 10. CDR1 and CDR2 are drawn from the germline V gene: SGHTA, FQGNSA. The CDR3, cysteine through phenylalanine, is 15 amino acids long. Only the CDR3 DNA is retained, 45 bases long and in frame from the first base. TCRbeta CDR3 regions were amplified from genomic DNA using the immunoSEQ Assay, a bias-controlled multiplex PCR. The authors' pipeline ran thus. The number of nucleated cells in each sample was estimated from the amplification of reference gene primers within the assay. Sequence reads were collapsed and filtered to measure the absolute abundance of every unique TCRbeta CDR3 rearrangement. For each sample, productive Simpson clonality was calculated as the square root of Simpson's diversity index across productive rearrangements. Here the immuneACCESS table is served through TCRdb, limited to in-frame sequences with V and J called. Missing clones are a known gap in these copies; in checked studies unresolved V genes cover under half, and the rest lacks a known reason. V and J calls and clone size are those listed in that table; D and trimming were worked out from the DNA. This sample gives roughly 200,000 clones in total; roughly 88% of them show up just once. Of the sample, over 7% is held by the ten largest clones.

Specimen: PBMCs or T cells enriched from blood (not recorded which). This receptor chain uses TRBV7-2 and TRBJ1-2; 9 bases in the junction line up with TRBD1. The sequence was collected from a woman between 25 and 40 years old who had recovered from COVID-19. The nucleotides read TGTGCCAGCAGCTTCCGGGACAGGGTGAACGGAGGCTACACCTTC. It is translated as CASSFRDRVNGGYTF.